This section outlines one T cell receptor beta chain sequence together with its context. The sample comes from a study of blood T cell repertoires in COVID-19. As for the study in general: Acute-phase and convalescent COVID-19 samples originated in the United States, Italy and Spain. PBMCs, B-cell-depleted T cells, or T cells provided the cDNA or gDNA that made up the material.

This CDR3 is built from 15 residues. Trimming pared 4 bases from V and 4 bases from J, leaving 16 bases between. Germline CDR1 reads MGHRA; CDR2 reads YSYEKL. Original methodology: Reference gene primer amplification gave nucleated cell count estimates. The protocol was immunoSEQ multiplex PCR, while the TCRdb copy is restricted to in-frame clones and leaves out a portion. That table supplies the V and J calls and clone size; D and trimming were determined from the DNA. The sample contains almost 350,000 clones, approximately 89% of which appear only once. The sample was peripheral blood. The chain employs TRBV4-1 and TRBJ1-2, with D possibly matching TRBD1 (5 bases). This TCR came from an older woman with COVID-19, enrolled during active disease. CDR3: CASSRAGAQPYGYTF. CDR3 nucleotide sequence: TGCGCCAGCAGCCGGGCTGGGGCGCAACCCTATGGCTACACCTTC.